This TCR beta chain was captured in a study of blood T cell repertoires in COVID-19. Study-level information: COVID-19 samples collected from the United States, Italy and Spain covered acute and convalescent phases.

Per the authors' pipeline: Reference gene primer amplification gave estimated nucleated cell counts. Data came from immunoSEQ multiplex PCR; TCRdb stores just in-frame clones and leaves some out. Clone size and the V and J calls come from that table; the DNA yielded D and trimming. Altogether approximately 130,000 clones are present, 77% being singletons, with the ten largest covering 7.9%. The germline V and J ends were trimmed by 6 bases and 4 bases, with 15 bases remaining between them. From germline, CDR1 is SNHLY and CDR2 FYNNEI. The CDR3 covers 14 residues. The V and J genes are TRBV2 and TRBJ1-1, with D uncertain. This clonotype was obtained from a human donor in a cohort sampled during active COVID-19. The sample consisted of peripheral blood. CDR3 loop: CASRLTGLGTEAFF. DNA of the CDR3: TGTGCCAGCAGACTAACGGGGTTAGGCACTGAAGCTTTCTTT. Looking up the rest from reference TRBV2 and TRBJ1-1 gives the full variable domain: EPEVTQTPSHQVTQMGQEVILRCVPISNHLYFYWYRQILGQKVEFLVSFYNNEISEKSEIFDDQFSVERPDGSNFTLKIRSTKLEDSAMYFCASRLTGLGTEAFFGQGTRLTVV.